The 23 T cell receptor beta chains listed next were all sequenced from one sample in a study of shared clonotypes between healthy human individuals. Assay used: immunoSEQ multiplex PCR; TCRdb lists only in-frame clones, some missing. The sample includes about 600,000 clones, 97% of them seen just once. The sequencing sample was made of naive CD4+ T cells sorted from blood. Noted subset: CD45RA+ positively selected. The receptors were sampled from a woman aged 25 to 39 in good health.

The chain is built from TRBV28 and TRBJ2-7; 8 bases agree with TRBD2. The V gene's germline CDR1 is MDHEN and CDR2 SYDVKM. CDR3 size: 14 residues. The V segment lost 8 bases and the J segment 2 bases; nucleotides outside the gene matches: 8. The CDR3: CASASPGGTYEQYF. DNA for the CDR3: TGTGCCAGCGCGTCTCCGGGAGGGACCTACGAGCAGTACTTC. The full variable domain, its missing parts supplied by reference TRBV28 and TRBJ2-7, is DVKVTQSSRYLVKRTGEKVFLECVQDMDHENMFWYRQDPGLGLRLIYFSYDVKMKEKGDIPEGYSVSREKKERFSLILESASTNQTSMYLCASASPGGTYEQYFGPGTRLTVT.

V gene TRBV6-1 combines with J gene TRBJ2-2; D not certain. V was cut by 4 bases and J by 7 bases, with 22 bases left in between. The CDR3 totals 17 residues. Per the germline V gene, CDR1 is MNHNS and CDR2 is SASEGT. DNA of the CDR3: TGTGCCAGCAGTGTAGGAAGGGTTCCACCTGGGAACGGGGAGCTGTTTTTT. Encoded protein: CASSVGRVPPGNGELFF.

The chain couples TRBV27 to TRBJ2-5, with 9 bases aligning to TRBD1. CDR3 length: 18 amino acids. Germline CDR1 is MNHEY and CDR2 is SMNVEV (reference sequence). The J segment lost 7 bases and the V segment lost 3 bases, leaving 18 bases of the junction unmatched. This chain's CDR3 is CASSFKGAPGQGLGTQYF. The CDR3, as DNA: TGTGCCAGCAGTTTTAAGGGGGCCCCGGGACAGGGACTTGGGACCCAGTACTTC.

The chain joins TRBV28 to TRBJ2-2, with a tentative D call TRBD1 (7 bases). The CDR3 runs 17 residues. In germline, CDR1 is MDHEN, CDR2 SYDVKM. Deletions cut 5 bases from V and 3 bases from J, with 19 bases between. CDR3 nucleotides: TGTGCCAGCAGTGCCCCGTTAGGAGGGGGCGACACCGGGGAGCTGTTTTTT. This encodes CASSAPLGGGDTGELFF. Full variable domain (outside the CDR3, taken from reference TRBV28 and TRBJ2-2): DVKVTQSSRYLVKRTGEKVFLECVQDMDHENMFWYRQDPGLGLRLIYFSYDVKMKEKGDIPEGYSVSREKKERFSLILESASTNQTSMYLCASSAPLGGGDTGELFFGEGSRLTVL.

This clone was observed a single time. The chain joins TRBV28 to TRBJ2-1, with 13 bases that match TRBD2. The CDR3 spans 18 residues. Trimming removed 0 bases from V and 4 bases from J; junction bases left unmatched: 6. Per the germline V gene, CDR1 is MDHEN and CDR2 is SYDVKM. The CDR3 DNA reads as TGTGCCAGCAGTTTATGGACTAGCGGGAGGTCAAATTACAATGAGCAGTTCTTC. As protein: CASSLWTSGRSNYNEQFF.

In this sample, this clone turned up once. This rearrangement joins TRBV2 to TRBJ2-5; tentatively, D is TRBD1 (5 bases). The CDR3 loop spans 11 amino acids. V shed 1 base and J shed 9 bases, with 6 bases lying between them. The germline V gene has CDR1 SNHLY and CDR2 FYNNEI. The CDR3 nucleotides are TGTGCCAGCAGTGAAGTCAGGGCCCAGTACTTC. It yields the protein CASSEVRAQYF.

CDR3 sequence: CASSLLNSATYEQYF. The CDR3 DNA follows: TGTGCCAGCAGCTTGTTGAATAGCGCCACCTACGAGCAGTACTTC. This chain joins TRBV5-5 and TRBJ2-7, with D perhaps matching TRBD2 (5 bases). The V end lost 1 base, the J end lost 2 bases, and 13 bases lay between the germline ends. Germline loops: CDR1 SGHKS, CDR2 YYEKEE (reference sequence). This CDR3 spans 15 amino acids.

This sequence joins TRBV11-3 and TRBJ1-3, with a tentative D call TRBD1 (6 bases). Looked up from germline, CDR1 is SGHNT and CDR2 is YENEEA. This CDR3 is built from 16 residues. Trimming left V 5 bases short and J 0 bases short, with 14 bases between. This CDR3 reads CASSPGGGYSGNTIYF. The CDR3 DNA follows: TGTGCCAGCAGCCCCGGGGGGGGCTACTCTGGAAACACCATATATTTT.

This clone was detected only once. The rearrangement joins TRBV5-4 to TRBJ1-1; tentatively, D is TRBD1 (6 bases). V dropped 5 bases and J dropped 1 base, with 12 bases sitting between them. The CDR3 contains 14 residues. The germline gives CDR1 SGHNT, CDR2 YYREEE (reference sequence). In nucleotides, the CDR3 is TGTGCCAGCAGGCTGGACAGTACGAACACTGAAGCTTTCTTT. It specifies CASRLDSTNTEAFF.

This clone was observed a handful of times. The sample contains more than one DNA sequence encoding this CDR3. The CDR3 nucleotides are TGTGCCAGTAGTATCCAGGGCACTCAGCCCCAGCATTTT. Protein: CASSIQGTQPQHF. The gene calls are TRBV19 and TRBJ1-5; possible D gene TRBD1, 5 bases. CDR1 and CDR2 (germline): LNHDA, SQIVND (reference sequence). This CDR3 comprises 13 residues. The V and J ends lost 3 bases and 6 bases respectively, with 9 bases between them.

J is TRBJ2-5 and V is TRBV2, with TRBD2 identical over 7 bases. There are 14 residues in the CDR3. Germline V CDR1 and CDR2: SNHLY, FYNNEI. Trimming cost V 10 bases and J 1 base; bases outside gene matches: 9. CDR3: CANRPSGVQETQYF. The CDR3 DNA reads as TGTGCCAACCGTCCAAGCGGGGTCCAAGAGACCCAGTACTTC. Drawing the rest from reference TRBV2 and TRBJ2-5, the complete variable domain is EPEVTQTPSHQVTQMGQEVILRCVPISNHLYFYWYRQILGQKVEFLVSFYNNEISEKSEIFDDQFSVERPDGSNFTLKIRSTKLEDSAMYFCANRPSGVQETQYFGPGTRLLVL.

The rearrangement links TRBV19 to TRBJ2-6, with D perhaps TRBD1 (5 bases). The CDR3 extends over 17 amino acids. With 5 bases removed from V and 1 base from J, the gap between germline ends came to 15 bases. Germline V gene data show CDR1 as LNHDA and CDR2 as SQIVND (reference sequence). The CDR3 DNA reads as TGTGCCAGTAGTCCCCACTGGGGCTATTCTGGGGCCAACGTCCTGACTTTC. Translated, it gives CASSPHWGYSGANVLTF. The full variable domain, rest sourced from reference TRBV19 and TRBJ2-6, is DGGITQSPKYLFRKEGQNVTLSCEQNLNHDAMYWYRQDPGQGLRLIYYSQIVNDFQKGDIAEGYSVSREKKESFPLTVTSAQKNPTAFYLCASSPHWGYSGANVLTFGAGSRLTVL.

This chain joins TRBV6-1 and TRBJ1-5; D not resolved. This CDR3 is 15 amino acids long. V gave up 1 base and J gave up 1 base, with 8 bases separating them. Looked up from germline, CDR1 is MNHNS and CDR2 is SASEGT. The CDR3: CASSEGYWSNQPQHF. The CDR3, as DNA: TGTGCCAGCAGTGAAGGGTATTGGAGCAATCAGCCCCAGCATTTT.

The CDR3, as DNA: TGTGCCAGTAGTCCTGGACGTCGGACCCGATTCCAAGAGACCCAGTACTTC. Translation: CASSPGRRTRFQETQYF. V and J are TRBV19 and TRBJ2-5; D gene ambiguous. The V end lost 5 bases, the J end lost 1 base, and 20 bases lay between the germline ends. Germline lookup yields CDR1 LNHDA and CDR2 SQIVND (reference sequence). This CDR3 is built from 17 residues. Full variable domain (outside the CDR3, taken from reference TRBV19 and TRBJ2-5): DGGITQSPKYLFRKEGQNVTLSCEQNLNHDAMYWYRQDPGQGLRLIYYSQIVNDFQKGDIAEGYSVSREKKESFPLTVTSAQKNPTAFYLCASSPGRRTRFQETQYFGPGTRLLVL.

For the CDR3, the DNA is TGTGCCAGCAGCTTAGCACTAGCGGACCAAGAGACCCAGTACTTC. This sequence encodes CASSLALADQETQYF. This chain uses TRBV7-9 with TRBJ2-5; TRBD2 agrees at 8 bases. The CDR3 contains 15 residues. Per the germline V gene, CDR1 is SEHNR and CDR2 is FQNEAQ (reference sequence). Trimming removed 0 bases from V and 0 bases from J; junction bases left unmatched: 0.

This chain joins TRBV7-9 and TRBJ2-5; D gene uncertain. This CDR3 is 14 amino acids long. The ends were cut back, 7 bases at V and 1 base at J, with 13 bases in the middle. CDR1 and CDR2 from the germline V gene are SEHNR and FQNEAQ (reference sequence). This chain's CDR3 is CASTTEATQETQYF. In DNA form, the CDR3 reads TGTGCCAGCACCACCGAAGCTACCCAAGAGACCCAGTACTTC.

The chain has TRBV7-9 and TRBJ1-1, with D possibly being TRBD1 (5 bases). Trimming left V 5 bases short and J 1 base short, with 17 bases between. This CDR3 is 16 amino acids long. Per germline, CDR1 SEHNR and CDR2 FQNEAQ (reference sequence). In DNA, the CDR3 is TGTGCCAGCAGCCCGCGAGGGACGGGAAAGAACACTGAAGCTTTCTTT. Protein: CASSPRGTGKNTEAFF.

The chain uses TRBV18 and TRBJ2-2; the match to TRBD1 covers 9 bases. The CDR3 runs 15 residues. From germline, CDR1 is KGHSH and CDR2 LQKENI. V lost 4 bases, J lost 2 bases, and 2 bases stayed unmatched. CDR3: CASSRDRANTGELFF. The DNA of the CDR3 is TGTGCCAGCTCACGGGACAGGGCAAACACCGGGGAGCTGTTTTTT.

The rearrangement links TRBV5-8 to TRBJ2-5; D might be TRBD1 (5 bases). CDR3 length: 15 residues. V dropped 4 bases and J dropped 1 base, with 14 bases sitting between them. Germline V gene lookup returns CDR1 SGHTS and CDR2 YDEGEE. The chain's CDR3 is CASSRGQTFQETQYF. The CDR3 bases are TGTGCCAGCAGCAGAGGACAAACCTTCCAAGAGACCCAGTACTTC.

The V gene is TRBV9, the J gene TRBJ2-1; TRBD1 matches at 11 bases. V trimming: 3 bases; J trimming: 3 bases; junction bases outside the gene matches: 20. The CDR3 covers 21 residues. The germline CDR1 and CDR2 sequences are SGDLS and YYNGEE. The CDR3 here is CASSAEGTGGLYYSNYNEQFF. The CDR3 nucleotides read TGTGCCAGCAGCGCCGAAGGGACAGGGGGGCTTTACTATTCAAACTACAATGAGCAGTTCTTC.

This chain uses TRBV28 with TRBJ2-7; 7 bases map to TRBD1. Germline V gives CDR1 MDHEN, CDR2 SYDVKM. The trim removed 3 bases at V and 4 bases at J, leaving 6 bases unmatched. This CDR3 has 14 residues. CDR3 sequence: CASSFNRGVYEQYF. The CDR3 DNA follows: TGTGCCAGCAGTTTTAACAGGGGAGTTTACGAGCAGTACTTC.

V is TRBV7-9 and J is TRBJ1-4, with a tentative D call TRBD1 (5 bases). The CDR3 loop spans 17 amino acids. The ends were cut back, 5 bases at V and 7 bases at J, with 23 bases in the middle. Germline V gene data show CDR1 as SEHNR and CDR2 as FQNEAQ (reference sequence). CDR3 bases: TGTGCCAGCAGCCCCTCTCGGGTTGAACGAAGGGGTGAAAAACTGTTTTTT. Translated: CASSPSRVERRGEKLFF.

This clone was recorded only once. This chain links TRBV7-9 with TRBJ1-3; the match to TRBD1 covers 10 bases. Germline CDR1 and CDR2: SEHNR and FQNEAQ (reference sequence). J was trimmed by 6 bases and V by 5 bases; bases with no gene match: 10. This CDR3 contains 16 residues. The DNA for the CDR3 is TGTGCCAGCAGCCCTAACCCGACAGGGGGCCAAAACACCATATATTTT. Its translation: CASSPNPTGGQNTIYF. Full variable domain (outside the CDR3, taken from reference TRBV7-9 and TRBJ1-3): DTGVSQNPRHKITKRGQNVTFRCDPISEHNRLYWYRQTLGQGPEFLTYFQNEAQLEKSRLLSDRFSAERPKGSFSTLEIQRTEQGDSAMYLCASSPNPTGGQNTIYFGEGSWLTVV.